This TCR beta chain stems from a study of T cells in localized non-small cell lung cancer. Findings and limits, study-wide: Out of the top 100 tumor clones, a median about 50 were seen in adjacent lung. The greatest T cell clonality was found in uninvolved adjacent lung (higher than in tumor). Longer survival (overall) was linked to higher T cell density in blood. Since sequencing was restricted to only one region of the tumor, intratumor heterogeneity remains a possibility.

As to this clone: Its antigen remains unknown.

There are 15 residues in the CDR3. Between the trimmed V and J ends, which lost 1 base and 6 bases, there was a span of 13 bases. Germline lookup yields CDR1 MGHRA and CDR2 YSYEKL. Here immunoSEQ multiplex PCR was the method, and the copy in TCRdb shows in-frame clones only, minus some. The data contain 30,000 to 40,000 clones, 75% to 90% of them singletons. The chain employs TRBV4-1 and TRBJ1-5; D remains ambiguous. The sample in question was peripheral blood, obtained before any cancer treatment. The sequence was collected from a man between 40 and 75 years old with stage I lung adenocarcinoma. The CDR3 is CASSQVLGESQPQHF. CDR3 nucleotide sequence: TGCGCCAGCAGCCAAGTTCTCGGGGAGAGTCAGCCCCAGCATTTT.